The 11 T cell receptor beta chains given below trace back to one sample, sequenced in a study of control samples from healthy donors and cancer patients. Sequenced by immunoSEQ multiplex PCR; TCRdb stores in-frame clones only, minus some. The sample includes 200,000 to 250,000 clones, over 90% seen only once; the top ten take approximately 1.5%. The sequenced sample was blood. Receptor source: a man aged 50 to 59 in good health.

The V call is TRBV4-2, the J call TRBJ1-2, with 9 bases matching TRBD1. This CDR3 contains 14 residues. Trimming cost V 1 base and J 7 bases; bases outside gene matches: 4. Germline V gene sequence: CDR1 LGHNA, CDR2 YNFKEQ. The CDR3 DNA reads TGTGCCAGCAGCCAAGGGGACAGGGAGTCTGGCTACACCTTC. As protein: CASSQGDRESGYTF.

The chain has TRBV6-5 and TRBJ1-2; D is ambiguous. Trimming stripped 0 bases from V and 0 bases from J, with 8 bases between. There are 15 residues in the CDR3. Germline CDR1 and CDR2: MNHEY and SVGAGI. The CDR3 DNA reads TGTGCCAGCAGTTACTCTCCCAGCTCTAACTATGGCTACACCTTC. Translating gives CASSYSPSSNYGYTF.

The V gene is TRBV7-3, the J gene TRBJ2-1; 10 nucleotides line up with TRBD1. The J segment lost 2 bases and the V segment lost 2 bases, leaving 0 bases of the junction unmatched. Per the germline V gene, CDR1 is SGHTA and CDR2 is FQGTGA. This CDR3 comprises 15 residues. CDR3 loop: CASSLGQGAYNEQFF. The CDR3 region has the DNA TGTGCCAGCAGCTTAGGACAGGGGGCCTACAATGAGCAGTTCTTC.

The chain couples TRBV21-1 to TRBJ1-5; the table's D call of TRBD1 was not tested on the DNA. TRBV21-1 is marked as a pseudogene. The CDR3 contains 19 residues. The CDR3 coding sequence is TGTGCCAGCAGCAAAGCTCAGGGGGCGCTTAAATATAGCAATCAGCCCCAGCATTTT. It yields the protein CASSKAQGALKYSNQPQHF.

The chain joins TRBV6-2 or TRBV6-3 to TRBJ2-4; TRBD1 might be the D (5 bases). The CDR3 runs 15 residues. The V gene's germline CDR1 is MNHEY and CDR2 SVGEGT. V was clipped by 6 bases and J by 2 bases, with 14 bases between them. Written as DNA, the CDR3 is TGTGCCAGCAGCGTCTTCAGGGAAACCAAAAACATTCAGTACTTC. This gives the protein CASSVFRETKNIQYF.

V and J are TRBV6-5 and TRBJ2-6; no definite D call. Germline V lookup: CDR1 MNHEY, CDR2 SVGAGI. Trimming took off 2 bases at V and 1 base at J, with 9 bases between the two ends. The CDR3 has 16 residues. CDR3 sequence (DNA): TGTGCCAGCAGTTACACCTGGGGTTCTGGGGCCAACGTCCTGACTTTC. This translates into CASSYTWGSGANVLTF.

The chain combines TRBV6-5 with TRBJ2-1; D not resolved. The CDR3 has 16 amino acids. V shed 3 bases and J shed 0 bases, with 12 bases lying between them. Germline lookup yields CDR1 MNHEY and CDR2 SVGAGI. For the CDR3, the DNA is TGTGCCAGCAGTTATGAGGCTCCGAGCTCCTACAATGAGCAGTTCTTC. This gives the protein CASSYEAPSSYNEQFF.

This chain joins TRBV27 and TRBJ1-5; the D is unclear. The germline V gene has CDR1 MNHEY and CDR2 SMNVEV (reference sequence). The CDR3 runs to 14 residues. Trimming removed 2 bases from V and 2 bases from J, with 7 bases in between. CDR3: CASSLEGRNQPQHF. CDR3 nucleotides: TGTGCCAGCAGTTTAGAAGGGCGCAATCAGCCCCAGCATTTT.

V usage is TRBV18 and J usage is TRBJ1-4; no reliable D call. Germline V gene data show CDR1 as KGHSH and CDR2 as LQKENI. The V gene lost 5 bases and the J gene lost 4 bases, with 11 bases spanning the gap. The CDR3 extends over 14 amino acids. CDR3: CASSARVDNEKLFF. CDR3 nucleotide sequence: TGTGCCAGCTCAGCCCGGGTTGATAATGAAAAACTGTTTTTT. Using reference TRBV18 and TRBJ1-4 for the parts outside the CDR3, the full variable domain is NAGVMQNPRHLVRRRGQEARLRCSPMKGHSHVYWYRQLPEEGLKFMVYLQKENIIDESGMPKERFSAEFPKEGPSILRIQQVVRGDSAAYFCASSARVDNEKLFFGSGTQLSVL.

This rearrangement joins TRBV5-1 to TRBJ1-1; D is ambiguous. With 0 bases removed from V and 5 bases from J, the gap between germline ends came to 17 bases. Germline CDR1 SGHRS, CDR2 YFSETQ. The CDR3 sequence is 16 residues long. CDR3 amino acids: CASSLVGAPSGTEAFF. Written as DNA, the CDR3 is TGCGCCAGCAGCTTGGTCGGCGCTCCCTCTGGGACTGAAGCTTTCTTT.

The chain has TRBV29-1 and TRBJ1-1; D is unresolved. V lost 5 bases and J lost 1, with 8 bases in between. Germline V gives CDR1 SQVTM, CDR2 ANQGSEA. The CDR3 totals 12 residues. CDR3 region: CSVLRQNTEAFF. The CDR3 coding sequence is TGCAGCGTTTTGAGGCAGAACACTGAAGCTTTCTTT.